This T cell receptor beta chain was obtained from a study of cytomegalovirus exposure and HLA in healthy donors. Primers for the PCR totalled 60 Vbeta and 13 Jbeta. The repertoire was sequenced with immunoSEQ multiplex PCR; TCRdb's copy has only in-frame clones and lacks some. The table records some 150,000 clones, approximately 80% of them present only once. As regards this clone: No antigen is known for it.

The CDR3 covers 15 residues. The V and J ends lost 2 bases and 4 bases, in that order; junction bases with no gene match: 11. From germline, CDR1 is GTSNPN and CDR2 SVGIG (reference sequence). Findings of the study overall: The authors enumerated around 150 TCR beta chains as linked to cytomegalovirus. For most subjects, TCR beta sequences were reported to predict HLA-A and HLA-B alleles with accuracy. The only immune exposure information that was available was CMV serostatus.

The sequence was collected from a middle-aged man in good health and CMV-seropositive. The sample taken for sequencing was PBMCs. The chain combines TRBV30 with TRBJ2-7; 7 positions match TRBD2. For the CDR3, the DNA is TGTGCCTGGAGTCCTTGGGGCGGGGGAGGGTACGAGCAGTACTTC. Amino acids: CAWSPWGGGGYEQYF.